This is a list of T cell receptor beta chains from one sample in a study of CD8+ T cells in alopecia areata. Clones were read by immunoSEQ multiplex PCR, and TCRdb kept only the in-frame ones, dropping some. The sample holds 150,000 to 200,000 clones, around three fifths seen once. Sequencing was performed on CD8+ T cells sorted from blood, taken at week 24, from a patient treated with tofacitinib. The receptors were gathered from a human donor with alopecia areata. The CDR3 runs from the conserved cysteine through the conserved F or W. The D gene is left open where the match is weak. Clone size is stated in some rows and not others, as once, few, many or a class when expanded.

abundance	v_gene	j_gene	d_gene	CDR3aa	CDR3nt
.	TRBV30	TRBJ1-1	.	CAWSVKGNTEAFF	TGCGCCTGGAGTGTAAAGGGGAACACTGAAGCTTTCTTT
.	TRBV29-1	TRBJ2-7	TRBD1	CSVPQGAGEQYF	TGCAGCGTTCCGCAGGGGGCGGGCGAGCAGTACTTC
.	TRBV30	TRBJ1-5	.	CAWSVGTRNQPQHF	TGTGCCTGGAGTGTAGGGACACGCAATCAGCCCCAGCATTTT
.	TRBV2	TRBJ2-5	TRBD2	CASRAGLAGTRETQYF	TGTGCCAGCAGGGCCGGACTAGCGGGGACACGAGAGACCCAGTACTTC
.	TRBV23-1	TRBJ2-6	.	CASSQSVTPSGANVLTF	TGCGCCAGCAGTCAATCGGTGACACCCTCTGGGGCCAACGTCCTGACTTTC
few	TRBV14	TRBJ2-7	.	CASSQDRVYEQYF	TGTGCCAGCAGCCAAGACCGTGTTTACGAGCAGTACTTC
.	TRBV9	TRBJ1-6	.	CASSVTSSDNSPLHF	TGTGCCAGCAGCGTTACTTCCTCAGATAATTCACCCCTCCACTTT
many	TRBV19	TRBJ2-3	TRBD2	CASTAKSGGAGADTQYF	TGTGCCAGTACAGCAAAAAGCGGGGGGGCCGGCGCAGATACGCAGTATTTT
.	TRBV7-9	TRBJ1-2	TRBD1	CASSLARDRDGYTF	TGTGCCAGCAGCTTAGCTCGGGACAGAGATGGCTACACCTTC
.	TRBV15	TRBJ1-1	TRBD1	CATSGGQGADEAFF	TGTGCCACCAGCGGAGGACAGGGGGCAGATGAAGCTTTCTTT
.	TRBV10-3	TRBJ2-1	TRBD2	CAIGTSANNEQFF	TGTGCCATCGGGACTAGCGCTAACAATGAGCAGTTCTTC
.	TRBV7-8	TRBJ2-7	.	CASSIKGPGYEQYF	TGTGCCAGCAGCATTAAGGGTCCAGGCTACGAGCAGTACTTC
.	TRBV5-6	TRBJ2-7	.	CASIESPPSRGEQYF	TGTGCCAGCATCGAATCCCCCCCGTCCAGGGGCGAGCAGTACTTC
.	TRBV6-1	TRBJ2-3	TRBD2	CASGGGAVTDTQYF	TGTGCCAGCGGCGGGGGGGCGGTTACCGATACGCAGTATTTT
few	TRBV18	TRBJ1-5	.	CASSRAHNGQPQHF	TGTGCCAGCTCGCGGGCACACAACGGGCAGCCCCAGCATTTT
.	TRBV13	TRBJ1-2	.	CASSPGSSNYGYTF	TGTGCCAGCAGCCCCGGCAGCTCTAACTATGGCTACACCTTC
.	TRBV13	TRBJ1-1	.	CASSLSGVPSF	TGTGCCAGCAGCTTATCTGGGGTCCCCTCTTTT
.	TRBV30	TRBJ2-2	.	CASSDTGELFF	TGTGCCTCCTCCGACACCGGGGAGCTGTTTTTT
.	TRBV4-1	TRBJ2-1	TRBD1	CASSTGQYNEQFF	TGCGCCAGCAGCACGGGACAGTACAATGAGCAGTTCTTC
few	TRBV7-9	TRBJ1-5	TRBD1	CASSLGGQGDGQPQHF	TGTGCCAGCAGCTTAGGAGGGCAGGGGGACGGTCAGCCCCAGCATTTT
.	TRBV5-6	TRBJ2-7	TRBD1	CASSLGTGASYEQYF	TGTGCCAGCAGCTTGGGGACAGGGGCTTCCTACGAGCAGTACTTC
.	TRBV4-1	TRBJ1-2	.	CASSQDLSPPGGYTF	TGCGCCAGCAGCCAAGACTTGTCTCCCCCCGGTGGCTACACCTTC
.	TRBV27	TRBJ2-7	TRBD1	CASSLSGTVYEQYF	TGTGCCAGCAGTTTATCCGGGACAGTCTACGAGCAGTACTTC